These T cell receptor beta chains were read from a single sample in a study of T cells after yellow fever vaccination. A single record per CDR3 protein comes from TCRdb applying MiXCR to the 5' RACE reads. The profile covers 500,000 to 650,000 distinct CDR3 sequences, with roughly an eighth appearing a single time and under 15% taken by the ten largest. The specimen was PBMCs, collected on the day of the yellow fever booster vaccination. The receptors here all came from a man younger than 45 who received the YFV17D yellow fever vaccine. CDR3s leave out the opening cysteine and the closing phenylalanine or tryptophan. D genes are given only for firm matches.

V gene: TRBV15; D gene: -; J gene: TRBJ2-6; CDR3 protein: ATMLSGANVLT
V gene: TRBV5-1; D gene: -; J gene: TRBJ2-1; CDR3 protein: ASSLAGTRSYNEQF
V gene: TRBV4-3; D gene: -; J gene: TRBJ2-5; CDR3 protein: ASSQGKGETQY
V gene: TRBV12-3/TRBV12-4; D gene: -; J gene: TRBJ2-3; CDR3 protein: ASRPTATDTQY
V gene: TRBV7-2; D gene: -; J gene: TRBJ2-1; CDR3 protein: ASSSSRDNEQF
V gene: TRBV5-4; D gene: -; J gene: TRBJ2-2; CDR3 protein: ATRNSRDRELF
V gene: TRBV6-1; D gene: -; J gene: TRBJ2-7; CDR3 protein: ASSEVAQSEQY
V gene: TRBV10-3; D gene: TRBD2; J gene: TRBJ2-3; CDR3 protein: AITPGLEDTQY
V gene: TRBV29-1; D gene: -; J gene: TRBJ2-3; CDR3 protein: IGPPGLADTQY
V gene: TRBV12-3/TRBV12-4; D gene: TRBD1; J gene: TRBJ1-5; CDR3 protein: ASSFSGGSNQPQH
V gene: TRBV4-3; D gene: -; J gene: TRBJ2-1; CDR3 protein: ASSPSVSHEQF
V gene: TRBV7-2; D gene: -; J gene: TRBJ2-2; CDR3 protein: ASSFGPVGELF
V gene: TRBV6-5; D gene: -; J gene: TRBJ2-2; CDR3 protein: ASSYPADTGELF
V gene: TRBV29-1; D gene: -; J gene: TRBJ2-1; CDR3 protein: SVDDEQF
V gene: TRBV12-3/TRBV12-4; D gene: TRBD1; J gene: TRBJ1-5; CDR3 protein: ASSSGQGSPQH
V gene: TRBV6-5; D gene: TRBD2; J gene: TRBJ2-7; CDR3 protein: ASSYGGLAGDAYEQY
V gene: TRBV5-6; D gene: -; J gene: TRBJ2-5; CDR3 protein: ASSLPTGPTQETQY
V gene: TRBV5-1; D gene: -; J gene: TRBJ1-4; CDR3 protein: ASSDVANEKLF
V gene: TRBV25-1; D gene: -; J gene: TRBJ1-5; CDR3 protein: ASSELVPVLSEYSNQPQH
V gene: TRBV28; D gene: -; J gene: TRBJ2-4; CDR3 protein: ASSLLGPSKNIQY
V gene: TRBV12-3/TRBV12-4; D gene: -; J gene: TRBJ2-7; CDR3 protein: AICFGDTAGLSSYEQY
V gene: TRBV10-3; D gene: -; J gene: TRBJ2-7; CDR3 protein: ATRQSYEQY
V gene: TRBV6-2/TRBV6-3; D gene: -; J gene: TRBJ1-1; CDR3 protein: ASSYSFDDENTEAF
V gene: TRBV7-9; D gene: -; J gene: TRBJ1-1; CDR3 protein: ASSLSDREAF
V gene: TRBV7-2; D gene: TRBD2; J gene: TRBJ2-3; CDR3 protein: ASSGLAYDTQY
V gene: TRBV7-9; D gene: -; J gene: TRBJ2-3; CDR3 protein: ASSFYPRGFTDTQY
V gene: TRBV2; D gene: TRBD2; J gene: TRBJ2-1; CDR3 protein: ASSEALAGLAGVEQF
V gene: TRBV10-2; D gene: TRBD1; J gene: TRBJ2-7; CDR3 protein: ASNQGAREQY
V gene: TRBV10-2; D gene: -; J gene: TRBJ2-5; CDR3 protein: ASRTTGIGETQY
V gene: TRBV20-1; D gene: TRBD2; J gene: TRBJ2-1; CDR3 protein: SARQQLAGD
V gene: TRBV7-8; D gene: TRBD2; J gene: TRBJ2-1; CDR3 protein: ASVLLAGGPDNEQF
V gene: TRBV27; D gene: TRBD1; J gene: TRBJ1-5; CDR3 protein: ASRLGTGVTQPQH
V gene: TRBV12-3/TRBV12-4; D gene: -; J gene: TRBJ2-3; CDR3 protein: ASRRQDYSTDTQY
V gene: TRBV25-1; D gene: TRBD2; J gene: TRBJ2-7; CDR3 protein: ASSGGTSGFYEQY
V gene: TRBV7-9; D gene: -; J gene: TRBJ1-4; CDR3 protein: ASSPEYLGAWEKLF
V gene: TRBV12-3/TRBV12-4; D gene: -; J gene: TRBJ1-5; CDR3 protein: ASSFGLTGQPQH